The present T cell receptor (beta chain) was sequenced within a study of OX40 agonist ivuxolimab in advanced cancers. This CDR3 is built from 15 residues. V lost 5 bases, J lost 5 bases, and 18 bases lay in between. Germline-derived CDR1 and CDR2 are ENHRY and SYGVKD. Libraries were prepared by immunoSEQ multiplex PCR; TCRdb keeps only in-frame clonotypes and omits some of them. The sample has around 68,000 clones, approximately 90% seen once; the top ten hold approximately 0.99%. This material consisted of CD4+ or CD8+ T cells sorted from blood, taken in a trial of the OX40 agonist ivuxolimab. The sequence derives from an adult with an advanced solid tumor such as melanoma, head and neck, liver or kidney cancer. The V gene is TRBV10-3, the J gene TRBJ2-5, with D tentatively TRBD2 (6 bases). The CDR3 region is CAISIGTSSLETQYF. The CDR3 region has the DNA TGTGCCATCAGTATCGGGACTTCTTCCCTTGAGACCCAGTACTTC.